The TCR beta chain under discussion was sequenced for a study of cytomegalovirus exposure and HLA in healthy donors. Study conclusions and caveats: In vitro confirmation showed a few CMV-associated chains to be CMV antigen specific. Listed as cytomegalovirus-associated were 150 to 200 TCR beta chains. High specificity and sensitivity for cytomegalovirus status were reported for the classifier. There were some public TCRs occurring in many donors, but most TCR sequences were rare.

Some clones are missing from TCRdb's copy, which holds only in-frame ones; the method was immunoSEQ multiplex PCR. Seen here are roughly 90,000 clones, approximately 93% observed once, and the top ten hold about 1%. Details on this clone: The antigen is unknown.

Germline lookup yields CDR1 MDHEN and CDR2 SYDVKM. Trimming at V came to 8 bases and at J to 4 bases, leaving 7 bases not matched to a gene. The CDR3 totals 14 residues. The specimen sequenced was PBMCs. This chain joins TRBV28 and TRBJ2-2, with 7 bases that match TRBD2. The TCR originated in a woman in her 30s in good health and CMV-seropositive. The CDR3 spells CASLPRGGTGELFF. The CDR3 bases are TGTGCCAGCCTTCCCCGCGGGGGCACCGGGGAGCTGTTTTTT.